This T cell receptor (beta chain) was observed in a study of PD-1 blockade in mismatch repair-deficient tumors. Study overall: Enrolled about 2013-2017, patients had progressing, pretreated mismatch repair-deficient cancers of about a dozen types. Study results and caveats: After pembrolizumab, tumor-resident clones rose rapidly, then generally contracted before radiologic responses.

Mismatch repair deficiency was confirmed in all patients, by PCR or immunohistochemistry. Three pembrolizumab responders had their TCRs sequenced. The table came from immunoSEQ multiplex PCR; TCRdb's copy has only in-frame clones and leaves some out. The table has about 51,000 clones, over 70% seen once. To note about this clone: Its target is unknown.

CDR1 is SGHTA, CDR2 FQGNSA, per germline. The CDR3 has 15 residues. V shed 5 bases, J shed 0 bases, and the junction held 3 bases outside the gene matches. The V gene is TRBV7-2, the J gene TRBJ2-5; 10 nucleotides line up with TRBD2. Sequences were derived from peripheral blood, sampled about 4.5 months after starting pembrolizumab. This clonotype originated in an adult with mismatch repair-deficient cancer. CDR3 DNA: TGTGCCAGCAGCCAACTAGCGGGAAACCAAGAGACCCAGTACTTC. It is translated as CASSQLAGNQETQYF.